Following are 18 T cell receptor beta chains from one sample sequenced in a study of T cell responses to AZD1222 COVID-19 vaccine. Clones were sequenced by immunoSEQ multiplex PCR, and TCRdb holds only the in-frame ones, with some missing. The sample consists of about 150,000 clones, about 91% of them appearing once. The starting material was peripheral blood, obtained on day 0 of AZD1222 vaccination. These receptors all stem from an adult in good health.

This rearrangement joins TRBV19 to TRBJ2-5; unclear D gene. V was pared by 1 base and J by 5 bases, with 11 bases between. Per the germline V gene, CDR1 is LNHDA and CDR2 is SQIVND (reference sequence). This CDR3 is built from 14 residues. The chain's CDR3 is CASSIGAPGETQYF. In DNA form, the CDR3 reads TGTGCCAGTAGTATAGGGGCACCTGGGGAGACCCAGTACTTC.

The chain carries TRBV30 and TRBJ2-1, with TRBD2 matching 10 bases. This CDR3 region has 15 residues. Per germline, CDR1 GTSNPN and CDR2 SVGIG (reference sequence). V shed 3 bases and J 3 bases; nucleotides not matched to a gene: 5. Written as DNA, the CDR3 is TGTGCCTGGAGAAGAACTAGCGGGATCTACAATGAGCAGTTCTTC. Translation: CAWRRTSGIYNEQFF.

The chain employs TRBV11-3 and TRBJ2-1, with D unclear. There are 14 residues in the CDR3. V was cut by 7 bases and J by 9 bases, with 19 bases left in between. The germline V gene encodes CDR1 SGHNT and CDR2 YENEEA. CDR3 amino acids: CASMIGPSDREQFF. The CDR3 DNA reads as TGTGCCAGCATGATAGGGCCCTCGGACCGTGAGCAGTTCTTC.

This chain links TRBV9 with TRBJ2-7, with a weak D call TRBD1 (6 bases). V lost 0 bases to trimming and J lost 5 bases, with 12 bases between them. CDR1 and CDR2 (germline): SGDLS, YYNGEE. The CDR3 length is 14 residues. CDR3 amino acids: CASSVGGLKDEQYF. The CDR3 DNA follows: TGTGCCAGCAGCGTAGGGGGGCTTAAGGACGAGCAGTACTTC.

The rearrangement uses TRBV6-5 and TRBJ2-7; TRBD2 is a possible D gene (7 bases). CDR1 is MNHEY, CDR2 SVGAGI, per germline. The V end was cut by 7 bases, the J end by 0 bases, with 10 bases between. This CDR3 contains 13 residues. Written as DNA, the CDR3 is TGTGCCAGCACGGGGGGCATCTCCTACGAGCAGTACTTC. Translating gives CASTGGISYEQYF.

The chain joins TRBV2 to TRBJ1-1; 7 bases fit TRBD1. The V segment lost 9 bases and the J segment 4 bases; nucleotides outside the gene matches: 8. The CDR3 runs 13 residues. The V gene's germline CDR1 is SNHLY and CDR2 FYNNEI. This CDR3 reads CASQGGRGTEAFF. In DNA, the CDR3 is TGTGCCAGTCAGGGGGGCCGGGGCACTGAAGCTTTCTTT.

The CDR3 DNA reads TGCAGCGCACAGACGAGCCCTGGGGCCAACGTCCTGACTTTC. Translation: CSAQTSPGANVLTF. The rearrangement joins TRBV29-1 to TRBJ2-6; D gene ambiguous. V was pared by 7 bases and J by 2 bases, with 12 bases between. The CDR3 spans 14 residues. Germline lookup yields CDR1 SQVTM and CDR2 ANQGSEA.

J is TRBJ1-3 and V is TRBV13; TRBD1 matches at 8 bases. Trimming removed 10 bases from V and 2 bases from J; junction bases left unmatched: 7. From germline, CDR1 is PRHDT and CDR2 FYEKMQ (reference sequence). CDR3 size: 14 residues. This chain's CDR3 is CATPGGSAGNTIYF. The CDR3 DNA is TGTGCCACTCCAGGGGGCTCGGCTGGAAACACCATATATTTT. Filled out from reference TRBV13 and TRBJ1-3, the complete variable domain reads AAGVIQSPRHLIKEKRETATLKCYPIPRHDTVYWYQQGPGQDPQFLISFYEKMQSDKGSIPDRFSAQQFSDYHSELNMSSLELGDSALYFCATPGGSAGNTIYFGEGSWLTVV.

The chain employs TRBV29-1 and TRBJ1-1; possible D gene TRBD1, 6 bases. The CDR3 length is 13 residues. Germline V gene data show CDR1 as SQVTM and CDR2 as ANQGSEA. Trimming shortened V by 4 bases and J by 4 bases, and 13 bases separated the two germline ends. CDR3 nucleotide sequence: TGCAGCGTTGGCTATGGAGGGGGCACTGAAGCTTTCTTT. It codes for CSVGYGGGTEAFF.

The chain carries TRBV7-9 and TRBJ2-1; possibly TRBD2 for D (6 bases). V lost 5 bases and J lost 0, with 8 bases in between. Germline V gene lookup returns CDR1 SEHNR and CDR2 FQNEAQ (reference sequence). CDR3 length: 14 amino acids. The CDR3 nucleotides are TGTGCCAGCAGCGGTAGCGGCTCCTACAATGAGCAGTTCTTC. Its translation is CASSGSGSYNEQFF.

The table lists this clone with a few counts. The V gene is TRBV21-1, the J gene TRBJ1-6. TRBV21-1 is listed as a pseudogene. The CDR3 runs 18 residues. The CDR3 reads CASSKSEGRSSYNSPLHF. The CDR3 nucleotides read TGTGCCAGCAGCAAAAGCGAGGGGCGGAGCTCCTATAATTCACCCCTCCACTTT.

The rearrangement links TRBV9 to TRBJ1-1; tentatively, D is TRBD1 (5 bases). The CDR3 covers 15 residues. The V end was cut by 4 bases, the J end by 5 bases, with 18 bases between. Per the germline V gene, CDR1 is SGDLS and CDR2 is YYNGEE. The CDR3, as DNA: TGTGCCAGCAGCCCCTGGACCGGGGGAAGTACTGAAGCTTTCTTT. Its protein product is CASSPWTGGSTEAFF.

With regard to this clone: Other DNA sequences within the sample encode an identical CDR3. This chain uses TRBV6-5 with TRBJ1-2; 7 bases align to TRBD1. The CDR3 extends over 13 amino acids. Germline-derived CDR1 and CDR2 are MNHEY and SVGAGI. V was clipped by 6 bases and J by 4 bases; unmatched bases: 5. The CDR3 loop is CASSSTGPYGYTF. CDR3 coding DNA: TGTGCCAGCAGCTCGACAGGGCCCTATGGCTACACCTTC.

The rearrangement links TRBV6-5 to TRBJ1-1; D possibly corresponds to TRBD1 (5 bases). V was pared by 6 bases and J by 8 bases, with 19 bases between. The CDR3 loop spans 14 amino acids. Germline-derived CDR1 and CDR2 are MNHEY and SVGAGI. Here the CDR3 DNA reads TGTGCCAGCAGGGGGACGGCTGAAAGATCCGAAGCTTTCTTT. This translates into CASRGTAERSEAFF.

The chain employs TRBV27 and TRBJ1-5, with TRBD1 matching 7 bases. The CDR3 covers 15 residues. After removal of 0 bases from V and 3 bases from J, the junction contained 2 bases not matched to a gene. Germline-derived CDR1 and CDR2 are MNHEY and SMNVEV (reference sequence). DNA of the CDR3: TGTGCCAGCAGTTTATCGGGACAGATCAATCAGCCCCAGCATTTT. Translated: CASSLSGQINQPQHF.

The chain links TRBV6-4 to TRBJ2-2; no clear D. The CDR3 has 13 residues. Trimming pared 3 bases from V and 0 bases from J, leaving 2 bases between. CDR1 is MRHNA and CDR2 is SNTAGT in the germline V gene. In DNA form, the CDR3 reads TGTGCCAGCAGTGAAGCGAACACCGGGGAGCTGTTTTTT. This gives the protein CASSEANTGELFF.

This clone was counted a few times. The chain carries TRBV28 and TRBJ1-5; the D is unclear. Germline V gene data show CDR1 as MDHEN and CDR2 as SYDVKM. V lost 5 bases and J 4 bases, leaving 12 bases between the germline ends. CDR3 length: 14 residues. The CDR3 protein is CASSKVLGNQPQHF. The CDR3 DNA sequence: TGTGCCAGCAGTAAAGTCCTCGGGAATCAGCCCCAGCATTTT.

The count of this clone is one. The rearrangement links TRBV5-1 to TRBJ2-5, with TRBD2 identical over 9 bases. The CDR3 has 16 amino acids. The junction had 12 bases not matched to a gene; V was cut back by 4 bases and J by 5 bases. Germline values: CDR1 SGHRS, CDR2 YFSETQ. CDR3 region: CASSLRGSGRLETQYF. The CDR3 DNA reads as TGCGCCAGCAGCCTTCGGGGTAGCGGGAGATTGGAGACCCAGTACTTC. The variable domain in full, with the rest retrieved from reference TRBV5-1 and TRBJ2-5, is KAGVTQTPRYLIKTRGQQVTLSCSPISGHRSVSWYQQTPGQGLQFLFEYFSETQRNKGNFPGRFSGRQFSNSRSEMNVSTLELGDSALYLCASSLRGSGRLETQYFGPGTRLLVL.